This T cell receptor (beta chain) was sequenced for a study of blood T cells in healthy people across ages. It was with a sample-barcoded 5' primer and a J-beta primer mix that a second PCR of about 7 to 12 cycles was run. TCRdb reprocessed the 5' RACE reads with MiXCR, giving one entry per CDR3 protein. The top ten clones hold under 25% of a sample with some 1,800,000 distinct CDR3 sequences, about two fifths of them seen once. V was cut by 3 bases and J by 2 bases, with 11 bases left in between. CDR3 length: 14 residues. Per the germline V gene, CDR1 is PRHDT and CDR2 is FYEKMQ (reference sequence). This clonotype was detected only a few times.

This rearrangement joins TRBV13 to TRBJ2-7, with D possibly TRBD1 on 6 matching bases. The sample comprised blood. This TCR came from a human donor in good health. DNA for the CDR3: TGTGCCAGCAGCTTTGACAGGCAGGCCTACGAGCAGTACTTC. This gives the protein CASSFDRQAYEQYF.